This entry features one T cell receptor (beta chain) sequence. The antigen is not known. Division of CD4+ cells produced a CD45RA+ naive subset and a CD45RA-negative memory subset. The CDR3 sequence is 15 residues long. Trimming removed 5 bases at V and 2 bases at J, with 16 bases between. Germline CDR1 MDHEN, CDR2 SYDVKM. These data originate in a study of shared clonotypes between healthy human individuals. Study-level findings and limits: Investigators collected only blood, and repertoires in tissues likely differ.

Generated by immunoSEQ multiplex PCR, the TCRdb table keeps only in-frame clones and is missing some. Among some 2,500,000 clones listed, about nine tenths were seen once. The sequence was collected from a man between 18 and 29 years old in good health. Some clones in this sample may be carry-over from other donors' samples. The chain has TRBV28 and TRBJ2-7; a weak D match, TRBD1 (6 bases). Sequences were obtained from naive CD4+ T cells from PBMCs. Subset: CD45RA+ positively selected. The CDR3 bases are TGTGCCAGCAGTCCTACAGGGATGGTTGCCTACGAGCAGTACTTC. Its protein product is CASSPTGMVAYEQYF.